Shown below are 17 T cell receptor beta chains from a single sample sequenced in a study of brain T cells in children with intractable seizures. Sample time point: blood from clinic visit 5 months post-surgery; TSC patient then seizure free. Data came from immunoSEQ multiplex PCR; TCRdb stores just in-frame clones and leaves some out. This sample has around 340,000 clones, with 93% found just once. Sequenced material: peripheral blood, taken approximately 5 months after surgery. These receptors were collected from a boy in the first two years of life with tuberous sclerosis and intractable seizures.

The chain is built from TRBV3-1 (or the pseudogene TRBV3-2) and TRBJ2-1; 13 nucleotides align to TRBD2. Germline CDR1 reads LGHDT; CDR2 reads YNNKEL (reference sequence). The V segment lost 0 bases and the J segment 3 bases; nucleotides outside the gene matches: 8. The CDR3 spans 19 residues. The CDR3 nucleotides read TGTGCCAGCAGCCAAGATCCCTCGGGACTAGCGGGGCTCTACAATGAGCAGTTCTTC. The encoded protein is CASSQDPSGLAGLYNEQFF.

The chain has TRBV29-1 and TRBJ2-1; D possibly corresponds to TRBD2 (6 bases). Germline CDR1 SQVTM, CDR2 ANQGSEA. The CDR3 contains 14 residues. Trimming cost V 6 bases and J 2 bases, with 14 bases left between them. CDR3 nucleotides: TGCAGCGTCATTAGCGGATCCACCTACAATGAGCAGTTCTTC. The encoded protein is CSVISGSTYNEQFF.

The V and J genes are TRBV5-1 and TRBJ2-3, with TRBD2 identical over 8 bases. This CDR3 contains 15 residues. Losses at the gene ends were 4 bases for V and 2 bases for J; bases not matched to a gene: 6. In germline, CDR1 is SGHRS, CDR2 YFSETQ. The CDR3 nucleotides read TGCGCCAGCAGCGGCCCGGGGGGGGCCACAGATACGCAGTATTTT. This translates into CASSGPGGATDTQYF.

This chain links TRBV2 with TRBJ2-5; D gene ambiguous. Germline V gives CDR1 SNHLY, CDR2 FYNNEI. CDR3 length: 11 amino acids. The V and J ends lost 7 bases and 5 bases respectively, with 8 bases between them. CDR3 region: CASTSRETQYF. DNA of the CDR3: TGTGCCAGCACGTCCCGCGAGACCCAGTACTTC.

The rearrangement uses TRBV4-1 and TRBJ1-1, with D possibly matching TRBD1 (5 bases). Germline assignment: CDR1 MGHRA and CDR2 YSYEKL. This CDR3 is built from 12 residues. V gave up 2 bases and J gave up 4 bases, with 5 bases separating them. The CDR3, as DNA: TGCGCCAGCAGCCAACAGGGCACTGAAGCTTTCTTT. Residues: CASSQQGTEAFF.

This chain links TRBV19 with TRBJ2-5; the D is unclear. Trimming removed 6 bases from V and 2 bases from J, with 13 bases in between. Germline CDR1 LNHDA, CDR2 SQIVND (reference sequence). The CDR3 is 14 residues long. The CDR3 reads CASSRTFGQETQYF. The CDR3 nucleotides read TGTGCCAGTAGCAGGACCTTTGGGCAAGAGACCCAGTACTTC.

The CDR3 region is CASSLRQNTEAFF. In DNA form, the CDR3 reads TGTGCCAGCAGTTTAAGGCAGAACACTGAAGCTTTCTTT. This chain links TRBV28 with TRBJ1-1; D gene ambiguous. The ends were cut back, 2 bases at V and 1 base at J, with 5 bases in the middle. The V gene's germline CDR1 is MDHEN and CDR2 SYDVKM. The CDR3 extends over 13 amino acids.

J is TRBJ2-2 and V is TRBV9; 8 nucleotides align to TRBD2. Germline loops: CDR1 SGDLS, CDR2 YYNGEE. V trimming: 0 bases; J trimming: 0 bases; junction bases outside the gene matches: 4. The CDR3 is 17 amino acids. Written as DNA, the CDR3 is TGTGCCAGCAGCGTAGCGCGGGGGGCCGCGAACACCGGGGAGCTGTTTTTT. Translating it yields CASSVARGAANTGELFF.

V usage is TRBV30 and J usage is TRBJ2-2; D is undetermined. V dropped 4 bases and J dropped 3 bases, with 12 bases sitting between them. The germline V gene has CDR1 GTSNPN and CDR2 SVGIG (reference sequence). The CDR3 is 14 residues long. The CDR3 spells CAWKSTRYTGELFF. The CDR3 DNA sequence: TGTGCCTGGAAAAGTACCAGGTACACCGGGGAGCTGTTTTTT.

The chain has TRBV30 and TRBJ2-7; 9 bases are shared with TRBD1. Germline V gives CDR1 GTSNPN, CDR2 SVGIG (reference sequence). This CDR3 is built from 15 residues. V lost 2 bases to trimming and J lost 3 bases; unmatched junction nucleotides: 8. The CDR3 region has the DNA TGTGCCTGGAGTTCCGGACAGGGGTTAATCTACGAGCAGTACTTC. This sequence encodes CAWSSGQGLIYEQYF. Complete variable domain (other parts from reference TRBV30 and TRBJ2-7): SQTIHQWPATLVQPVGSPLSLECTVEGTSNPNLYWYRQAAGRGLQLLFYSVGIGQISSEVPQNLSASRPQDRQFILSSKKLLLSDSGFYLCAWSSGQGLIYEQYFGPGTRLTVT.

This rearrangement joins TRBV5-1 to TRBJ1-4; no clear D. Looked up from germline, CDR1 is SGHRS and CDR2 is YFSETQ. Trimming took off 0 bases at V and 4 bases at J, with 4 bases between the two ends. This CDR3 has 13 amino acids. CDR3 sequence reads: CASSLENNEKLFF. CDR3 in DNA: TGCGCCAGCAGCTTGGAGAATAATGAAAAACTGTTTTTT. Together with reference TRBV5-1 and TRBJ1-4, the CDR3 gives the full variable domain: KAGVTQTPRYLIKTRGQQVTLSCSPISGHRSVSWYQQTPGQGLQFLFEYFSETQRNKGNFPGRFSGRQFSNSRSEMNVSTLELGDSALYLCASSLENNEKLFFGSGTQLSVL.

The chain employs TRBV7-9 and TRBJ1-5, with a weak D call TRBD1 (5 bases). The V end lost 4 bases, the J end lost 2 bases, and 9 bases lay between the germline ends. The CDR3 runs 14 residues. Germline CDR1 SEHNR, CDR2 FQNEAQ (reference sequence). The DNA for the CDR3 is TGTGCCAGCAGCTCTCAGGGAGGCAATCAGCCCCAGCATTTT. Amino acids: CASSSQGGNQPQHF.

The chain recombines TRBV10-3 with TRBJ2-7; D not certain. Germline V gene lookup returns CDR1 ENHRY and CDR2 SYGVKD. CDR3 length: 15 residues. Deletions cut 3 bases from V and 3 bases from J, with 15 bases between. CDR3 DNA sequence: TGTGCCATCAGTGACTTGAGCCGGGCCTACTACGAGCAGTACTTC. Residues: CAISDLSRAYYEQYF.

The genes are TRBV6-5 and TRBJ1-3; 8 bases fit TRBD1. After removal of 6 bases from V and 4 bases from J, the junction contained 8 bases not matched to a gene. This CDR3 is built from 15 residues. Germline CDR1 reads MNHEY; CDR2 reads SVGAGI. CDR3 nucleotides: TGTGCCAGCAGGATAGGGACAGGAGGCGGAAACACCATATATTTT. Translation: CASRIGTGGGNTIYF.

CDR3 amino acids: CASSLGGGNSPLHF. The CDR3 DNA is TGTGCCAGCTCCCTCGGGGGGGGTAATTCACCCCTCCACTTT. This chain links TRBV2 with TRBJ1-6; the D gene is possibly TRBD1 (5 bases). The CDR3 has 14 amino acids. V lost 8 bases and J 6 bases, leaving 14 bases between the germline ends. The V gene's germline CDR1 is SNHLY and CDR2 FYNNEI.

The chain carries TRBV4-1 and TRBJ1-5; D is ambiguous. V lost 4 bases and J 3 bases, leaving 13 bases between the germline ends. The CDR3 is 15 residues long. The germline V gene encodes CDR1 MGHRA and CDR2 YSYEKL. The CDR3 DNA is TGCGCCAGCAGCCCGTATTTCGGAGCCAATCAGCCCCAGCATTTT. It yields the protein CASSPYFGANQPQHF.

The CDR3 loop is CASSQGGGLGAFF. The DNA for the CDR3 is TGCGCCAGCAGCCAAGGTGGAGGGTTGGGTGCTTTCTTT. The rearrangement joins TRBV4-1 to TRBJ1-1; D is uncertain. CDR1 and CDR2 from the germline V gene are MGHRA and YSYEKL. The CDR3 is 13 amino acids. Trimming removed 1 base at V and 11 bases at J, with 14 bases between.